This entry lists 21 T cell receptor beta chains sequenced from one sample in a study of blood T cell repertoires in COVID-19. Here immunoSEQ multiplex PCR was the method, and the copy in TCRdb shows in-frame clones only, minus some. Among approximately 130,000 clones listed, 80% to 90% were seen once. The sample consisted of peripheral blood. These TCRs come from a human donor in a cohort sampled during active COVID-19.

The chain links TRBV21-1 to TRBJ1-3; the D call of TRBD1 is as the table states it, not checked on the DNA. TRBV21-1 corresponds to a pseudogene. The CDR3 loop spans 14 amino acids. The CDR3 is CASSRASYGNTIYF. The CDR3 DNA follows: TGTGCCAGCAGCAGGGCCAGCTATGGAAACACCATATATTTT.

This chain links TRBV5-1 with TRBJ1-5; tentative D call: TRBD1 (5 bases). Looked up from germline, CDR1 is SGHRS and CDR2 is YFSETQ. Trimming removed 0 bases from V and 4 bases from J, with 8 bases in between. The CDR3 runs to 14 residues. The CDR3 DNA reads TGCGCCAGCAGCTTGGAGGGGAAAAATCAGCCCCAGCATTTT. Encoded protein: CASSLEGKNQPQHF.

The chain links TRBV5-1 to TRBJ2-7; 7 bases fit TRBD1. Germline assignment: CDR1 SGHRS and CDR2 YFSETQ. With 4 bases clipped from V and 0 bases from J, the junction kept 10 bases outside the gene matches. The CDR3 spans 16 residues. The CDR3 coding sequence is TGCGCCAGCAGCACCGGGACAGTTTTGAGCTCCTACGAGCAGTACTTC. It yields the protein CASSTGTVLSSYEQYF.

This chain uses TRBV5-1 with TRBJ1-5, with unresolved D. This CDR3 is built from 13 residues. V was cut by 0 bases and J by 5 bases, with 6 bases left in between. Germline-derived CDR1 and CDR2 are SGHRS and YFSETQ. The DNA for the CDR3 is TGCGCCAGCAGCTTGGGGGCCGATCAGCCCCAGCATTTT. Translating gives CASSLGADQPQHF. The full variable domain, with the rest looked up from reference TRBV5-1 and TRBJ1-5, is KAGVTQTPRYLIKTRGQQVTLSCSPISGHRSVSWYQQTPGQGLQFLFEYFSETQRNKGNFPGRFSGRQFSNSRSEMNVSTLELGDSALYLCASSLGADQPQHFGDGTRLSIL.

The chain is built from TRBV4-1 and TRBJ1-1; 7 nucleotides align to TRBD1. The CDR3 covers 13 residues. Germline V CDR1 and CDR2: MGHRA, YSYEKL. Trimming took 2 bases from V and 4 from J; bases not matched to a gene: 1. The CDR3 loop reads CASSQNRGTEAFF. In DNA form, the CDR3 reads TGCGCCAGCAGCCAAAACAGGGGCACTGAAGCTTTCTTT.

The chain is built from TRBV27 and TRBJ2-7; maybe TRBD1 (6 bases). V shed 8 bases and J shed 4 bases, with 15 bases lying between them. CDR1 and CDR2 (germline): MNHEY, SMNVEV (reference sequence). The CDR3 has 13 amino acids. The CDR3 region is CASGVGGEYEQYF. The CDR3 DNA is TGTGCCAGCGGGGTTGGGGGCGAATACGAGCAGTACTTC.

This clone appeared once. The chain links TRBV2 to TRBJ2-3, with 10 bases identical to TRBD2. CDR3 length: 15 amino acids. The junction had 7 bases not matched to a gene; V was cut back by 5 bases and J by 5 bases. Germline CDR1 is SNHLY and CDR2 is FYNNEI. CDR3 bases: TGTGCCAGCAGTTACCAGGGACTAGCGCGAGATACGCAGTATTTT. Translation gives CASSYQGLARDTQYF.

V and J are TRBV5-5 and TRBJ1-3; D perhaps matches TRBD1 (6 bases). The CDR3 loop spans 19 amino acids. V was shortened by 0 bases and J by 4 bases, with 23 bases between the two germline ends. Looked up from germline, CDR1 is SGHKS and CDR2 is YYEKEE (reference sequence). In DNA, the CDR3 is TGTGCCAGCAGCTTGGCCGGGACGGGACACTCCAGTGCCGGAAACACCATATATTTT. Its translation is CASSLAGTGHSSAGNTIYF.

The V call is TRBV3-1 (or the pseudogene TRBV3-2), the J call TRBJ1-6; the D gene is possibly TRBD1 (6 bases). The CDR3 is 16 amino acids. Germline V gene data show CDR1 as LGHDT and CDR2 as YNNKEL (reference sequence). V lost 0 bases, J lost 8 bases, and 14 bases lay in between. For the CDR3, the DNA is TGTGCCAGCAGCCAAGAGGCAGCCAGGGGTTATTCACCCCTCCACTTT. Translation gives CASSQEAARGYSPLHF.

J is TRBJ1-5 and V is TRBV5-1; 9 bases are shared with TRBD1. Germline loops: CDR1 SGHRS, CDR2 YFSETQ. The CDR3 contains 17 residues. V trimming: 0 bases; J trimming: 5 bases; junction bases outside the gene matches: 9. CDR3 sequence: CASSLDPPGQGYQPQHF. The CDR3 DNA reads TGCGCCAGCAGCTTGGATCCCCCGGGACAGGGCTATCAGCCCCAGCATTTT.

CDR3 sequence reads: CASSLYAGGNTIYF. As DNA, the CDR3 is TGTGCCAGCAGCTTATACGCAGGCGGAAACACCATATATTTT. The rearrangement joins TRBV7-2 to TRBJ1-3; D uncertain. This CDR3 contains 14 residues. The germline V gene has CDR1 SGHTA and CDR2 FQGNSA. V lost 2 bases and J lost 4, with 9 bases in between.

Regarding this clone: A junction end diverges from the germline sequence, so it may reflect a read error. The rearrangement joins TRBV7-7 to TRBJ2-2; D call uncertain. The CDR3 is 14 amino acids. In germline, CDR1 is SSHAT, CDR2 FNYEAQ (reference sequence). The CDR3 sequence: CASSLGIGTGELFF. As DNA, the CDR3 is TGTGCTAGCAGCTTAGGAATCGGCACCGGGGAGCTGTTTTTT.

The chain couples TRBV3-1 (or the pseudogene TRBV3-2) to TRBJ2-7; TRBD2 is a possible D gene (5 bases). The CDR3 is made up of 16 amino acids. V gave up 0 bases and J gave up 5 bases, with 17 bases separating them. Germline CDR1 and CDR2: LGHDT and YNNKEL (reference sequence). The CDR3 here is CASSQDPGSRGHEQYF. As DNA, the CDR3 is TGTGCCAGCAGCCAAGATCCGGGATCCCGAGGTCACGAGCAGTACTTC.

The chain couples TRBV7-2 to TRBJ1-2, with 7 positions matching TRBD1. Germline-derived CDR1 and CDR2 are SGHTA and FQGNSA. V trimming: 5 bases; J trimming: 3 bases; junction bases outside the gene matches: 6. CDR3 size: 14 residues. This CDR3 reads CASSTQGPYYGYTF. As DNA, the CDR3 is TGTGCCAGCAGCACACAGGGGCCCTACTATGGCTACACCTTC.

This chain joins TRBV30 and TRBJ2-1; TRBD1 aligns across 8 bases. The germline V gene has CDR1 GTSNPN and CDR2 SVGIG (reference sequence). The CDR3 totals 14 residues. After removal of 0 bases from V and 8 bases from J, the junction contained 6 bases not matched to a gene. CDR3 amino acids: CAWSVGTGGDEQFF. The CDR3 coding sequence is TGTGCCTGGAGTGTGGGGACAGGTGGGGATGAGCAGTTCTTC. Using reference TRBV30 and TRBJ2-1 for the parts outside the CDR3, the full variable domain is SQTIHQWPATLVQPVGSPLSLECTVEGTSNPNLYWYRQAAGRGLQLLFYSVGIGQISSEVPQNLSASRPQDRQFILSSKKLLLSDSGFYLCAWSVGTGGDEQFFGPGTRLTVL.

This chain uses TRBV30 with TRBJ1-4; 7 bases align to TRBD1. The V gene end was trimmed by 3 bases and the J gene end by 7 bases; junction bases not matched to a gene: 8. The CDR3 contains 14 residues. The germline CDR1 and CDR2 sequences are GTSNPN and SVGIG (reference sequence). The CDR3 is CAWSLGQSSEKLFF. The CDR3 bases are TGTGCCTGGAGCTTGGGACAGAGTTCTGAAAAACTGTTTTTT.

The V and J genes are TRBV5-6 and TRBJ1-1; TRBD1 agrees at 7 bases. V was pared by 2 bases and J by 3 bases, with 4 bases of the junction left unmatched. The CDR3 is 14 residues long. The germline V gene encodes CDR1 SGHDT and CDR2 YYEEEE. The CDR3 reads CASSLGTAHTEAFF. In DNA, the CDR3 is TGTGCCAGCAGCTTAGGGACAGCTCACACTGAAGCTTTCTTT.

The CDR3 sequence is CASSSGTGIRGQETQYF. The CDR3, as DNA: TGTGCCAGCAGTTCGGGGACAGGGATTCGGGGTCAAGAGACCCAGTACTTC. The rearrangement uses TRBV5-4 and TRBJ2-5; TRBD1 matches at 9 bases. The V and J ends lost 5 bases and 2 bases, in that order; junction bases with no gene match: 13. Germline CDR1 SGHNT, CDR2 YYREEE (reference sequence). The CDR3 covers 17 residues.

This sequence joins TRBV6-1 and TRBJ1-2; D remains ambiguous. The CDR3 loop spans 15 amino acids. The V gene lost 0 bases and the J gene lost 5 bases, with 13 bases spanning the gap. CDR1 and CDR2 from the germline V gene are MNHNS and SASEGT. CDR3 sequence reads: CASSEARNRGYGYTF. CDR3 DNA: TGTGCCAGCAGTGAAGCAAGGAATCGGGGATATGGCTACACCTTC.

The V and J genes are TRBV12-5 and TRBJ1-1; a possible D gene is TRBD1 (5 bases). Per germline, CDR1 LGHNT and CDR2 FRNRAP. The CDR3 is made up of 14 amino acids. V lost 1 base, J lost 0 bases, and 6 bases lay in between. The CDR3 here is CASGLGGMNTEAFF. Here the CDR3 DNA reads TGTGCTAGTGGTTTGGGGGGCATGAACACTGAAGCTTTCTTT.

This rearrangement joins TRBV28 to TRBJ1-1, with D maybe TRBD1 (5 bases). Germline CDR1 is MDHEN and CDR2 is SYDVKM. This CDR3 region has 15 residues. The V end lost 8 bases, the J end lost 5 bases, and 21 bases lay between the germline ends. CDR3 sequence (DNA): TGTGCCAGCTCTGGTTGGGGCGGCGAAACGACTGAAGCTTTCTTT. This codes for CASSGWGGETTEAFF.